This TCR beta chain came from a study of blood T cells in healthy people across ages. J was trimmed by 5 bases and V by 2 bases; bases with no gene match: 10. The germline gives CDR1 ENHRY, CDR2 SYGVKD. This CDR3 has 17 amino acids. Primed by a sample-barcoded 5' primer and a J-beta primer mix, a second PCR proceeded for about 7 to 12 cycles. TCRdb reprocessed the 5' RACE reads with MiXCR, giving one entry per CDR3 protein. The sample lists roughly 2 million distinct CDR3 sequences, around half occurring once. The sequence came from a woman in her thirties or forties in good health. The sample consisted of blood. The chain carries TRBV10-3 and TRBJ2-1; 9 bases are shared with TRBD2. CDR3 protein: CAISERGLAGGHNEQFF. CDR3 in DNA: TGTGCCATCAGTGAGAGGGGGCTCGCGGGGGGGCACAATGAGCAGTTCTTC.